This TCR beta chain emerged from a study of blood T cell repertoires in COVID-19. Overall study context: Both acute and convalescent COVID-19 samples were obtained from the United States, Italy and Spain.

Original data processing: Reference gene primer amplification gave nucleated cell count estimates. Clones were read by immunoSEQ multiplex PCR, and TCRdb kept only the in-frame ones, dropping some. The DNA was the basis for D and trimming; V, J and clone size are from that table. This sample has roughly 100,000 clones, with about 90% found just once. Germline trimming cut 4 bases from V and 3 bases from J; bases unmatched to any gene: 18. The CDR3 length is 19 residues. In germline, CDR1 is SGHRS, CDR2 YFSETQ. This TCR derives from a human donor in a cohort sampled during active COVID-19. The chain combines TRBV5-1 with TRBJ2-7, with 11 nucleotides matching TRBD2. The sequenced material came from peripheral blood. The CDR3 region is CASSASLAGGFPRVYEQYF. CDR3 DNA sequence: TGCGCCAGCAGCGCCTCCCTAGCGGGAGGTTTCCCCCGCGTCTACGAGCAGTACTTC.